This TCR beta chain was identified during a study of blood T cells in healthy people across ages. The CDR3 extends over 13 amino acids. The V gene's germline CDR1 is SGHTA and CDR2 FQGNSA. V was trimmed by 3 bases and J by 5 bases, leaving 8 bases between them. A second PCR, run for about 7 to 12 cycles, used a sample-barcoded 5' primer plus a J-beta primer mix. MiXCR, run by TCRdb on the 5' RACE reads, gives a single entry per CDR3 protein. The sample records 550,000 to 600,000 distinct CDR3 sequences, around 50% being singletons. The sample holds many counts of this clonotype. This receptor was obtained from a man older than 75 in good health. The sample comprised blood. This chain connects TRBV7-2 to TRBJ2-1, with no clear D. In nucleotides, the CDR3 is TGTGCCAGCAGCTTCTCCATGAACAATGAGCAGTTCTTC. Translation: CASSFSMNNEQFF.